This paragraph covers one T cell receptor beta chain sequence. This entry comes from a study of T cells after yellow fever vaccination. MiXCR was run by TCRdb on the 5' RACE reads, yielding one entry per CDR3 protein. The table shows 450,000 to 550,000 distinct CDR3 sequences, with 15% to 20% occurring only once. This CDR3 region has 13 residues. CDR1 is SGHTA and CDR2 is FQGNSA in the germline V gene. The V gene lost 3 bases and the J gene lost 6 bases, with 8 bases spanning the gap. The sample consisted of PBMCs, taken 15 days after the yellow fever booster vaccination. The gene calls are TRBV7-2 and TRBJ2-2; D tentatively fits TRBD1 or TRBD2 (5 bases each). This sequence originates from a man aged 25-45 years who received the YFV17D yellow fever vaccine. CDR3 in amino acids: CASSLGPSGELFF. The CDR3 bases are TGTGCCAGCAGCTTGGGACCCTCCGGGGAGCTGTTTTTT.